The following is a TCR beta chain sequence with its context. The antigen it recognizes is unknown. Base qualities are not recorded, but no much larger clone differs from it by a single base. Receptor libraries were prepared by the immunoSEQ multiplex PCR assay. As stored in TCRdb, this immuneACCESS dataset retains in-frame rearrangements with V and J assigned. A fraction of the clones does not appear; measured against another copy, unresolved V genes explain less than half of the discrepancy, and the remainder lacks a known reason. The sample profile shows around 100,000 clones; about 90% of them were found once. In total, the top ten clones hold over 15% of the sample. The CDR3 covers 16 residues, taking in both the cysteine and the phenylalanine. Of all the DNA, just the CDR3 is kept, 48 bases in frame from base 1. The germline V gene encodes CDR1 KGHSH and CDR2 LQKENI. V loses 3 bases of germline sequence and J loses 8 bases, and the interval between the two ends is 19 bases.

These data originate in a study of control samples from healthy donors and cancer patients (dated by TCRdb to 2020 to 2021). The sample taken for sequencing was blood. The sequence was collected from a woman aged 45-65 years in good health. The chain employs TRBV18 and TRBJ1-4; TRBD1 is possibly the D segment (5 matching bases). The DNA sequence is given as TGTGCCAGCTCACCTCAAAGTCAGGGATCGGAGGAAAAACTGTTTTTT. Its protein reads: CASSPQSQGSEEKLFF.